This TCR beta chain was identified during a study of shared clonotypes between healthy human individuals. Study-wide results and caveats: Across a few donors, naive CD4 shared roughly 5.2%, naive CD8 about 3.2%, memory CD4 approximately 2.5%, memory CD8 about 0.4%. In general, naive subsets displayed greater estimated richness than memory subsets did.

As regards this clone: Its antigen remains unidentified.

Deep level was the assay's run setting. Profiled with immunoSEQ multiplex PCR; TCRdb holds only in-frame clones, not every one. The sample consists of approximately 2,000,000 clones, roughly 92% of them appearing once. CDR3 length: 15 residues. From germline, CDR1 is SEHNR and CDR2 FQNEAQ (reference sequence). Trimming stripped 4 bases from V and 14 bases from J, with 21 bases between. V usage is TRBV7-9 and J usage is TRBJ1-6; no clear D gene. Sequencing used naive CD4+ T cells from PBMCs. Subset here: CD45RA+ positively selected. The sequence derives from a man between 18 and 29 years old in good health. Some clones in this sample may be carry-over from other donors' samples. In DNA form, the CDR3 reads TGTGCCAGCAGCTCCAGTGCCAGTGCCGTAATCTCCCTCCACTTT. Its protein product is CASSSSASAVISLHF.